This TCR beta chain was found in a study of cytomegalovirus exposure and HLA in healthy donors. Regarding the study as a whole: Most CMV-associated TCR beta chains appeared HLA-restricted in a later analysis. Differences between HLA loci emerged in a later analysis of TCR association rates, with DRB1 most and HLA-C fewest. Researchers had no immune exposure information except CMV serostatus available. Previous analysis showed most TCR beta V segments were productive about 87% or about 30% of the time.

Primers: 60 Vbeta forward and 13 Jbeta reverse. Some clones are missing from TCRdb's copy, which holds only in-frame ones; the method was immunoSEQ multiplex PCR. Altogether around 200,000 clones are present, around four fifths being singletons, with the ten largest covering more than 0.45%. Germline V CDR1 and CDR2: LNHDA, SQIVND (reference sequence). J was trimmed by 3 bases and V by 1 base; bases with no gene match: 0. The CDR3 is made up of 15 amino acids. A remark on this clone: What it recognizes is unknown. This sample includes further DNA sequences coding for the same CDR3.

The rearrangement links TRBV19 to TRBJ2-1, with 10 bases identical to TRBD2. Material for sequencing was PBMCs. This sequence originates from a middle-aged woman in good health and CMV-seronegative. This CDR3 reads CASSIGTSGYNEQFF. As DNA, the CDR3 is TGTGCCAGTAGTATAGGGACTAGCGGCTACAATGAGCAGTTCTTC.